This T cell receptor (beta chain) comes out of a study of blood T cell repertoires in COVID-19. For the study at large: Acute and convalescent COVID-19 samples came from the United States, Italy and Spain. In each case, the material was cDNA or gDNA derived from T cells, B-cell-depleted T cells, or PBMCs.

The CDR3 has 14 amino acids. From germline, CDR1 is MNHEY and CDR2 SVGAGI. After removal of 6 bases from V and 5 bases from J, the junction contained 9 bases not matched to a gene. Original methodology: Amplification with reference gene primers provided the estimates of nucleated cell counts. Clones were sequenced by immunoSEQ multiplex PCR, and TCRdb holds only the in-frame ones, with some missing. The DNA gave D and trimming, while V, J and clone size come from that table. This table has 70,000 to 100,000 clones, 88% appearing once. This chain links TRBV6-5 with TRBJ2-7, with 8 bases matching TRBD2. Specimen: peripheral blood. This clonotype was obtained from a human donor in a cohort sampled during active COVID-19. CDR3 sequence reads: CASRTSGGPHEQYF. In DNA form, the CDR3 reads TGTGCCAGCAGAACTTCGGGAGGGCCCCACGAGCAGTACTTC.